This TCR beta chain is drawn from a study of blood T cell repertoires in COVID-19. Whole-study context: PBMCs, B-cell-depleted T cells, or T cells were the source of the cDNA or gDNA that made up the material.

Repertoires were generated with immunoSEQ multiplex PCR, while TCRdb's copy carries only in-frame clones and drops some. The sample records fewer than 450,000 clones, roughly 88% being singletons. Patients from Seattle were sampled longitudinally, starting during active infection. The CDR3 spans 14 residues. The V end lost 3 bases, the J end lost 4 bases, and 12 bases lay between the germline ends. From germline, CDR1 is MNHEY and CDR2 SVGAGI. Regarding this clone: Other DNA variants within this sample encode the same CDR3.

Sequenced material: peripheral blood. The rearrangement uses TRBV6-5 and TRBJ1-1; D may be TRBD1 (5 bases). The receptor comes from a woman between 50 and 59 years old with COVID-19, enrolled during active disease. The CDR3 is CASSYGRVSTEAFF. DNA of the CDR3: TGTGCCAGCAGTTATGGCAGGGTAAGCACTGAAGCTTTCTTT.